This entry is about one T cell receptor beta chain. Trimming pared 9 bases from V and 9 bases from J, leaving 18 bases between. Germline V CDR1 and CDR2: LNHDA, SQIVND (reference sequence). The CDR3 extends over 14 amino acids. TCRdb's table, derived via immunoSEQ multiplex PCR, lists solely in-frame clones and lacks some. The table shows 80,000 or so clones, with around 76% occurring only once. This sample is drawn from a study of radiotherapy plus CTLA-4 blockade in lung cancer. Study details: Among enrolled patients, approximately 18% responded and 30% to 40% achieved disease control.

This sequence originates from a human donor with non-small cell lung cancer whose response to radiotherapy plus ipilimumab could not be evaluated. Some clones in this sample may be carry-over from other donors' samples. Source: peripheral blood, taken from a patient treated with radiotherapy plus ipilimumab. V usage is TRBV19 and J usage is TRBJ1-6, with D perhaps matching TRBD1 (6 bases). In nucleotides, the CDR3 is TGTGCCAGCCGGACAGCGGGAGATAGTTCACCCCTCCACTTT. This codes for CASRTAGDSSPLHF.